The rows below give T cell receptor beta chains drawn from one sample of a study of T-cell reconstitution after alpha-beta-depleted transplantation in children. TCRdb independently ran MiXCR on the PCR reads; one entry per CDR3 protein. This sample carries approximately 210,000 distinct CDR3 sequences, approximately 17% of them seen once, and the ten largest clones take roughly two fifths. This material consisted of PBMCs, mostly from graft donor cells, taken 360 days after TCRalphabeta/CD19-depleted stem cell transplant. The receptors were gathered from a male patient between 2 and 15 years old who had a stem cell transplant for acute lymphoblastic leukemia, so the T cells may come from the graft donor. Each CDR3 is given with its conserved first and last residue. The D gene is left open where the match is weak. Expanded clones are given a class, and other clones once, few, many or no size at all.

V	D	size	J	CDR3	DNA
TRBV7-2	TRBD1	many	TRBJ2-7	CASSPDRGLSYEQYF	TGTGCCAGCAGCCCAGACAGGGGACTTTCCTACGAGCAGTACTTC
TRBV7-7	TRBD1	.	TRBJ2-5	CASSLAEIAGTGGLETQYF	TGTGCTAGCAGCTTAGCAGAGATCGCCGGGACAGGGGGCCTTGAGACCCAGTACTTC
TRBV5-1	.	few	TRBJ2-6	CASKRDTVAGANVLTF	TGCGCCAGCAAACGGGACACGGTCGCTGGGGCCAACGTCCTGACTTTC
TRBV20-1	TRBD1	.	TRBJ2-7	CSALRDRGNEQYF	TGCAGTGCTCTCCGGGACAGGGGTAACGAGCAGTACTTC
TRBV27	.	.	TRBJ2-5	CASSVGSGYLETQYF	TGTGCCAGCAGCGTAGGTTCAGGGTACTTGGAGACCCAGTACTTC
TRBV27	.	.	TRBJ2-7	CASSLSVGESSYEQYF	TGTGCCAGCAGTTTATCGGTCGGGGAAAGCTCCTACGAGCAGTACTTC
TRBV28	.	.	TRBJ1-1	CASSLWQVNTEAFF	TGTGCCAGCAGTTTATGGCAGGTGAACACTGAAGCTTTCTTT
TRBV7-9	TRBD1	few	TRBJ1-4	CASSDRQGLFF	TGTGCCAGCAGCGATCGACAGGGACTGTTTTTT
TRBV12-3/TRBV12-4	.	.	TRBJ2-7	CASSRGQGRTYEQYF	TGTGCCAGCAGCCGCGGGCAGGGCCGAACCTACGAGCAGTACTTC
TRBV2	TRBD1	few	TRBJ2-5	CASSRDRIQETQYF	TGTGCCAGCAGTAGGGACAGGATCCAAGAGACCCAGTACTTC
TRBV18	TRBD2	.	TRBJ2-7	CASSPNEIAGSSYEQYF	TGTGCCAGCTCACCCAACGAGATAGCGGGTAGCTCCTACGAGCAGTACTTC
TRBV21-1	.	many	TRBJ2-5	CASSKNPNGARETQYF	TGTGCCAGCAGCAAAAACCCCAACGGGGCTAGAGAGACCCAGTACTTC
TRBV6-2/TRBV6-3	TRBD1	few	TRBJ2-7	CASRPGQGANYEQYF	TGTGCCAGCAGGCCAGGACAGGGGGCAAACTACGAGCAGTACTTC
TRBV6-2/TRBV6-3	.	.	TRBJ1-2	CASSSGTGGYTF	TGTGCCAGCAGTTCCGGGACGGGCGGCTACACCTTC
TRBV14	.	.	TRBJ2-1	CASSRPSWMHEQFF	TGTGCCAGCAGCCGGCCGTCCTGGATGCATGAGCAGTTCTTC
TRBV20-1	.	.	TRBJ1-2	CSPHGYTF	TGCAGTCCTCATGGCTACACCTTC
TRBV10-3	.	many	TRBJ2-3	CATSDTQYF	TGTGCCACCAGCGATACGCAGTATTTT
TRBV24-1	.	few	TRBJ2-3	CATSDPGQSTDTQYF	TGTGCCACCAGTGACCCGGGACAAAGCACAGATACGCAGTATTTT
TRBV29-1	.	few	TRBJ1-2	CSVGRVLPKMSTF	TGCAGCGTTGGCCGGGTCCTCCCTAAGATGAGCACCTTC
TRBV5-1	.	few	TRBJ2-2	CASNEGPPGELFF	TGCGCCAGCAACGAGGGGCCCCCCGGGGAGCTGTTTTTT
TRBV14	.	.	TRBJ2-1	CASSHPWPPPGNEQFF	TGTGCCAGCAGCCACCCTTGGCCACCGCCGGGCAATGAGCAGTTCTTC
TRBV4-3	.	few	TRBJ2-1	CASSQEDTHNEQFF	TGCGCCAGCAGCCAAGAAGACACCCACAATGAGCAGTTCTTC
TRBV15	TRBD1	.	TRBJ2-5	CATSRPPNLFDRAQETQYF	TGTGCCACCAGCAGACCCCCCAACCTTTTCGACAGGGCCCAGGAGACCCAGTACTTC
TRBV20-1	TRBD2	.	TRBJ2-1	CCARVIAGGLDNEQFF	TGCTGTGCTAGAGTTATAGCGGGGGGGCTAGACAATGAGCAGTTCTTC
TRBV7-2	.	few	TRBJ2-1	CASSLSPQEQFF	TGTGCCAGCAGCTTATCCCCCCAAGAGCAGTTCTTC
TRBV3-1	.	few	TRBJ2-5	CASSQEGPWETQYF	TGTGCCAGCAGCCAAGAGGGGCCGTGGGAGACCCAGTACTTC
TRBV12-3/TRBV12-4	.	many	TRBJ1-1	CASDNGTEAFF	TGTGCCAGCGATAACGGCACTGAAGCTTTCTTT
TRBV12-3/TRBV12-4	.	many	TRBJ2-2	CASSLLAVNTGELFF	TGTGCCAGCAGTCTATTGGCGGTGAACACCGGGGAGCTGTTTTTT
TRBV11-2	.	.	TRBJ1-1	CASSHLQEAFF	TGTGCCAGCAGCCACCTACAGGAAGCTTTCTTT
TRBV5-5	TRBD2	few	TRBJ2-7	CASSLASGGMLPHEQYF	TGTGCCAGCAGCTTGGCCAGCGGGGGGATGCTACCCCACGAGCAGTACTTC
TRBV5-1	TRBD1	many	TRBJ1-1	CASSLAPGQMGTEAFF	TGCGCCAGCAGCTTGGCCCCGGGACAGATGGGCACTGAAGCTTTCTTT
TRBV12-3/TRBV12-4	TRBD1	many	TRBJ1-4	CASSFGQVEEKLFF	TGTGCCAGCAGTTTCGGACAGGTCGAGGAAAAACTGTTTTTT